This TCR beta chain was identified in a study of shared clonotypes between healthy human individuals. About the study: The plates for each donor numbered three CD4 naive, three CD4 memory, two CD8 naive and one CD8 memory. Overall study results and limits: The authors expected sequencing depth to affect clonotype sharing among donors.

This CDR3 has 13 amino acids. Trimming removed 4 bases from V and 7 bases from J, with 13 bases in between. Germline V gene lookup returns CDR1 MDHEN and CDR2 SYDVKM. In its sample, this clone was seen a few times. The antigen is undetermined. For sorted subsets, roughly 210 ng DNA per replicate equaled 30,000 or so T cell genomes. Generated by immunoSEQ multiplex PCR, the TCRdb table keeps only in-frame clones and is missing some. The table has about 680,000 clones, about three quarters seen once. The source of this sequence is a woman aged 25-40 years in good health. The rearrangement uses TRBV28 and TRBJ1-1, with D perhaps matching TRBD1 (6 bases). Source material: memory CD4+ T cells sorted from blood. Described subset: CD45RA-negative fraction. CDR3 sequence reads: CASSSPGEVEAFF. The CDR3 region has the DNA TGTGCCAGCAGTTCCCCAGGGGAAGTTGAAGCTTTCTTT.